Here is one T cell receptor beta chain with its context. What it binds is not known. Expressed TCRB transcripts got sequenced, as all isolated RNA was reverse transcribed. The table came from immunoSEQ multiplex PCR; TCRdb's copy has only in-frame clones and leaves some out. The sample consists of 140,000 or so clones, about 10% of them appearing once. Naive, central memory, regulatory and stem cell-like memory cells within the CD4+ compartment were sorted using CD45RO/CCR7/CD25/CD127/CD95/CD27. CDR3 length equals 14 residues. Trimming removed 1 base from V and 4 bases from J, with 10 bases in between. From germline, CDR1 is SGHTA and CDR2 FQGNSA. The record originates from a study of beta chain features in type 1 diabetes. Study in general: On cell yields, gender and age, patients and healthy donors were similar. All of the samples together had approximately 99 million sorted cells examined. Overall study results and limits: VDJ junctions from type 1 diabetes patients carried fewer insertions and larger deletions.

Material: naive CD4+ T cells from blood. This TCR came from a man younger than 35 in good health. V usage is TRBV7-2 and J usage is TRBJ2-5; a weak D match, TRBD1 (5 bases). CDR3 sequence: CASSLGQISETQYF. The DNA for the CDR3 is TGTGCCAGCAGCTTAGGACAGATATCAGAGACCCAGTACTTC.